The clone carrying this TCR beta chain was counted only a few times. The PCR was carried out with 60 Vbeta primers and 13 Jbeta primers. Profiling relied on immunoSEQ multiplex PCR, and the TCRdb table lists in-frame clones only, not all of them. The table shows some 150,000 clones, with approximately 88% occurring only once. These data are taken from a study of cytomegalovirus exposure and HLA in healthy donors. The CDR3 length is 16 residues. The V gene's germline CDR1 is MDHEN and CDR2 SYDVKM. V lost 3 bases and J lost 1, with 15 bases in between. This receptor was taken from a woman aged 18 to 35 in good health and CMV-seronegative. The V gene is TRBV28, the J gene TRBJ1-2, with D possibly matching TRBD1 (6 bases). The sample was PBMCs. CDR3: CASSFQGTPLNYGYTF. DNA of the CDR3: TGTGCCAGCAGTTTTCAAGGGACACCACTTAACTATGGCTACACCTTC.